One and the same sample provided the 20 T cell receptor beta chains below, sequenced in a study of cytomegalovirus exposure and HLA in healthy donors. In the PCR, 60 Vbeta and 13 Jbeta primers were used. The data were produced by immunoSEQ multiplex PCR, yet TCRdb's version contains in-frame clones alone and is incomplete. The sample lists 150,000 to 200,000 clones; 75% to 80% were seen once. The sample was PBMCs. These receptors originate from a man aged 50 or older in good health and CMV-seropositive.

The chain joins TRBV6-5 to TRBJ2-7; 10 bases match TRBD1. The CDR3 loop spans 13 amino acids. V dropped 5 bases and J dropped 4; count of bases not matched to a gene: 2. CDR1 is MNHEY and CDR2 is SVGAGI in the germline V gene. CDR3 sequence: CASSEDRGYEQYF. The CDR3 coding sequence is TGTGCCAGCAGTGAGGACAGGGGGTACGAGCAGTACTTC.

The rearrangement uses TRBV19 and TRBJ1-1; D gene unclear. This CDR3 has 14 amino acids. Trimming took off 0 bases at V and 6 bases at J, with 11 bases between the two ends. Germline lookup yields CDR1 LNHDA and CDR2 SQIVND (reference sequence). CDR3 residues: CASSIELSLAEAFF. The CDR3 DNA reads as TGTGCCAGTAGTATAGAACTGTCCCTCGCTGAAGCTTTCTTT.

The chain recombines TRBV10-1 with TRBJ1-5; a possible D gene is TRBD1 (5 bases). Germline CDR1 and CDR2: WNHNN and SYGVQD (reference sequence). This CDR3 region has 19 residues. With 5 bases removed from V and 7 bases from J, the gap between germline ends came to 30 bases. This CDR3 is CASSLGLGVGRLLGQPQHF. DNA of the CDR3: TGCGCCAGCAGTTTGGGGCTCGGGGTGGGGAGGTTACTGGGGCAGCCCCAGCATTTT.

The chain recombines TRBV7-8 with TRBJ2-1, with 10 bases that match TRBD1. Trimming took 7 bases from V and 5 from J; bases not matched to a gene: 8. Per the germline V gene, CDR1 is SGHVS and CDR2 is FQNEAQ. The CDR3 contains 15 residues. This chain's CDR3 is CASIPWGQGNNEQFF. The DNA for the CDR3 is TGTGCCAGCATCCCCTGGGGACAGGGGAACAATGAGCAGTTCTTC.

In DNA form, the CDR3 reads TGTGCCAGCACCAGTAGGGGATTAACAGGGGGCACTGAAGCTTTCTTT. Translating gives CASTSRGLTGGTEAFF. The J gene is TRBJ1-1, the V gene TRBV6-6; 8 positions agree with TRBD1. With V trimmed by 7 bases and J by 4 bases, 14 bases remained unmatched. Germline V gene lookup returns CDR1 MNHNY and CDR2 SVGAGI (reference sequence). The CDR3 runs to 16 residues.

The chain combines TRBV5-1 with TRBJ2-5; TRBD1 agrees at 12 bases. J was trimmed by 4 bases and V by 2 bases; bases with no gene match: 12. The germline V gene encodes CDR1 SGHRS and CDR2 YFSETQ. The CDR3 has 18 residues. The CDR3 protein is CASSFDGTGGGFRETQYF. The CDR3, as DNA: TGCGCCAGCAGCTTTGACGGGACAGGGGGCGGGTTTCGAGAGACCCAGTACTTC.

The gene calls are TRBV7-2 and TRBJ2-7; 10 nucleotides match TRBD1. The CDR3 runs 15 residues. Trimming took 5 bases from V and 2 from J; bases not matched to a gene: 6. Germline CDR1 reads SGHTA; CDR2 reads FQGNSA. CDR3 residues: CASSRDRGLAYEQYF. The DNA for the CDR3 is TGTGCCAGCAGCCGCGACAGGGGGCTTGCCTACGAGCAGTACTTC.

V gene TRBV6-1 combines with J gene TRBJ2-4; D is possibly TRBD1 (5 bases). From germline, CDR1 is MNHNS and CDR2 SASEGT. The CDR3 loop spans 17 amino acids. V lost 0 bases to trimming and J lost 0 bases, with 12 bases between them. In DNA, the CDR3 is TGTGCCAGCAGTGAAGCAGACAGAGCACTAGCCAAAAACATTCAGTACTTC. It encodes CASSEADRALAKNIQYF.

The rearrangement links TRBV9 to TRBJ1-4, with no clear D. Germline V gene sequence: CDR1 SGDLS, CDR2 YYNGEE. The CDR3 totals 14 residues. V was pared by 1 base and J by 4 bases, with 8 bases between. The DNA of the CDR3 is TGTGCCAGCAGCGTAAATTGGAGTAATGAAAAACTGTTTTTT. It codes for CASSVNWSNEKLFF.

The chain is built from TRBV5-8 and TRBJ2-5; a possible D gene is TRBD2 (5 bases). The V gene lost 2 bases and the J gene lost 0 bases, with 14 bases spanning the gap. Germline lookup yields CDR1 SGHTS and CDR2 YDEGEE. The CDR3 runs to 16 residues. The chain's CDR3 is CASSLGSQANQETQYF. The CDR3, as DNA: TGTGCCAGCAGCTTAGGGAGTCAGGCCAACCAAGAGACCCAGTACTTC. Supplemented by reference TRBV5-8 and TRBJ2-5, the full variable domain reads EAGVTQSPTHLIKTRGQQATLRCSPISGHTSVYWYQQALGLGLQFLLWYDEGEERNRGNFPPRFSGRQFPNYSSELNVNALELEDSALYLCASSLGSQANQETQYFGPGTRLLVL.

This chain uses TRBV5-4 with TRBJ1-1; unclear D gene. The V end lost 4 bases, the J end lost 10 bases, and 14 bases lay between the germline ends. Germline loops: CDR1 SGHNT, CDR2 YYREEE (reference sequence). This CDR3 has 12 amino acids. Here the CDR3 reads CASSNRESRAFF. The CDR3, as DNA: TGTGCCAGCAGCAATCGGGAGTCTAGAGCTTTCTTT.

The chain is built from TRBV7-9 and TRBJ2-7, with 9 bases identical to TRBD1. This CDR3 has 15 residues. From germline, CDR1 is SEHNR and CDR2 FQNEAQ (reference sequence). Here the CDR3 DNA reads TGTTCCAGCAGCTTCGGGACAGGGAGCTCCTACGAGCAGTACGTC. Amino acid sequence: CSSSFGTGSSYEQYV.

The chain is built from TRBV7-9 and TRBJ2-7, with 11 positions matching TRBD1. The germline gives CDR1 SEHNR, CDR2 FQNEAQ (reference sequence). With 3 bases clipped from V and 6 bases from J, the junction kept 10 bases outside the gene matches. CDR3 length equals 16 residues. This CDR3 reads CASSFGPGQGDIEQYF. The CDR3 DNA sequence: TGTGCCAGCAGCTTTGGACCGGGACAGGGGGATATCGAGCAGTACTTC.

The chain links TRBV18 to TRBJ2-5, with 8 bases fitting TRBD1. After removal of 5 bases from V and 1 base from J, the junction contained 9 bases not matched to a gene. The CDR3 is 16 residues long. Per germline, CDR1 KGHSH and CDR2 LQKENI. CDR3 nucleotides: TGTGCCAGCTCATCAAAGACAGGGGTAATCCAAGAGACCCAGTACTTC. Translation: CASSSKTGVIQETQYF.

The chain carries TRBV4-3 and TRBJ1-6; maybe TRBD1 (6 bases). The ends were cut back, 0 bases at V and 6 bases at J, with 18 bases in the middle. The CDR3 spans 18 residues. Germline CDR1 LGHNA, CDR2 YSLEER. The CDR3 reads CASSQDVVVGQPNSPLHF. The CDR3 bases are TGCGCCAGCAGCCAAGATGTGGTAGTAGGACAGCCTAATTCACCCCTCCACTTT.

The rearrangement joins TRBV27 to TRBJ2-2; TRBD1 aligns across 9 bases. Germline V gives CDR1 MNHEY, CDR2 SMNVEV (reference sequence). V lost 6 bases to trimming and J lost 4 bases; unmatched junction nucleotides: 9. The CDR3 is made up of 16 amino acids. CDR3 protein: CASRLQGARSTGELFF. Written as DNA, the CDR3 is TGTGCCAGCAGACTACAGGGGGCGAGGAGCACCGGGGAGCTGTTTTTT.

The genes are TRBV10-2 and TRBJ1-6, with D possibly TRBD1 on 5 matching bases. CDR3 length equals 15 residues. Germline lookup yields CDR1 WSHSY and CDR2 SAAADI. Trimming took 0 bases from V and 10 from J, leaving 13 bases between them. The CDR3: CASSESRQGRSPLHF. The CDR3 region has the DNA TGCGCCAGCAGTGAGTCGCGGCAGGGAAGATCACCCCTCCACTTT.

DNA for the CDR3: TGTGCCAGCAGTCACGGACAGCGGAACACCGGGGAGCTGTTTTTT. It yields the protein CASSHGQRNTGELFF. The chain joins TRBV9 to TRBJ2-2; tentatively, D is TRBD1 (6 bases). This CDR3 has 15 amino acids. Germline CDR1 SGDLS, CDR2 YYNGEE. Trimming stripped 5 bases from V and 1 base from J, with 12 bases between.

This clone was recorded only once. The V and J genes are TRBV19 and TRBJ2-1; 7 bases fit TRBD1. J lost 6 bases, V lost 3 bases, and 2 bases had no gene match. This CDR3 has 13 amino acids. Germline CDR1 reads LNHDA; CDR2 reads SQIVND (reference sequence). In nucleotides, the CDR3 is TGTGCCAGTAGTATCGGACAGGTCAATGAGCAGTTCTTC. This codes for CASSIGQVNEQFF.

The CDR3 reads CARSWTGTETFGANVLTF. In DNA form, the CDR3 reads TGTGCCAGAAGCTGGACCGGGACAGAAACTTTTGGGGCCAACGTCCTGACTTTC. V and J are TRBV5-3 and TRBJ2-6; 7 nucleotides align to TRBD1. TRBV5-3 is sorted into the ORF group, with uncertain function. J gave up 3 bases and V 3 bases, and 12 bases lay outside the gene matches. The CDR3 covers 18 residues.